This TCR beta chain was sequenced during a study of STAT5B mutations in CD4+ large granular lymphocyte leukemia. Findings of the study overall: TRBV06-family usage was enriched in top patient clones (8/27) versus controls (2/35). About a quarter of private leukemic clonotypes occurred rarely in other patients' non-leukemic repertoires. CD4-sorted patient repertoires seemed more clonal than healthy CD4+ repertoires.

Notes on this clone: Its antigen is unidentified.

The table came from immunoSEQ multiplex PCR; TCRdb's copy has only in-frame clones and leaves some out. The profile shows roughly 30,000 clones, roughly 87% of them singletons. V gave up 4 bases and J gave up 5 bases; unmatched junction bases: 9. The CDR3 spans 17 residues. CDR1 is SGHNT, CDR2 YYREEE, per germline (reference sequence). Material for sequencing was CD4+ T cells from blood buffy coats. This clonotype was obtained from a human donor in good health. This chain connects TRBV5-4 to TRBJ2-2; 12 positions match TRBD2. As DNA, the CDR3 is TGTGCCAGCAGCACCCGGACTAGCGGGATCTCTACCGGGGAGCTGTTTTTT. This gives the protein CASSTRTSGISTGELFF.